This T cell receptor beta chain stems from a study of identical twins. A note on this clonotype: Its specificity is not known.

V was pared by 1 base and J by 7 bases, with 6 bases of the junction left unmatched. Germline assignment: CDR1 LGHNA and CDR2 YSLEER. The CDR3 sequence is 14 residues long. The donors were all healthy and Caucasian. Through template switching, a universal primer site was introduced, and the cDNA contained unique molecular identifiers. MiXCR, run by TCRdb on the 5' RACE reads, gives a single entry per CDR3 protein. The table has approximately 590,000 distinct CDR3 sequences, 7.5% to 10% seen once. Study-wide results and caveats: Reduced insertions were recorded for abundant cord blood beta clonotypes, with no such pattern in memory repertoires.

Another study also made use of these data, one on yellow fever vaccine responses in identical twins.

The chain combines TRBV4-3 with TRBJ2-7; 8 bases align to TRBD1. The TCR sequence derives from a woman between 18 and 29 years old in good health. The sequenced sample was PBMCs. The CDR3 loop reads CASSQARQGWEQYF. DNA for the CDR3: TGCGCCAGCAGCCAAGCTAGACAGGGGTGGGAGCAGTACTTC.